This T cell receptor (beta chain) was identified in a study of spatial heterogeneity in lung cancer. Study details: The 70 or so donors had untreated early-stage non-small cell lung cancer. Sequencing covered available follow-up PBMC samples collected a median of around two years after resection.

Germline trimming cut 5 bases from V and 5 bases from J; bases unmatched to any gene: 15. CDR1 is SGHNT and CDR2 is YENEEA in the germline V gene. This CDR3 comprises 18 residues. Sample time point: blood at routine non-recurrence follow-up after resection. Whole RNA, isolated from tumor, nontumor lung or frozen PBMC, was sequenced without prior sorting. This clonotype was counted between two and nine times. The presence of a unique molecular identifier marked each TCR cDNA molecule. TCRdb recomputed calls from the 5' RACE reads with MiXCR, one row per CDR3 protein. The sample yields roughly 120,000 distinct CDR3 sequences, 9.5% to 15% seen once.

Source: PBMCs, taken at follow-up. The chain is built from TRBV11-3 and TRBJ2-5; TRBD2 agrees at 12 bases. This clonotype originated in a male donor with early-stage non-small cell lung cancer. In nucleotides, the CDR3 is TGTGCCAGCAGCCAAAGACTAATCTCTAGCGGGGGGGCTGAGACCCAGTACTTC. As protein: CASSQRLISSGGAETQYF.